Below, 9 T cell receptor beta chains from the same sample are listed, as sequenced in a study of T cell responses to AZD1222 COVID-19 vaccine. Clones were read by immunoSEQ multiplex PCR, and TCRdb kept only the in-frame ones, dropping some. Altogether 130,000 or so clones are present, 90% being singletons, with the ten largest covering 6.9%. Specimen: peripheral blood, collected on day 0 of AZD1222 vaccination. The receptors derive from an adult in good health.

V is TRBV11-2 and J is TRBJ1-2; D is ambiguous. Trimming shortened V by 1 base and J by 8 bases, and 11 bases separated the two germline ends. The CDR3 runs to 13 residues. Germline loops: CDR1 SGHAT, CDR2 FQNNGV. This CDR3 reads CASSLVGGSGYTF. The CDR3 DNA reads as TGTGCCAGCAGCTTAGTTGGTGGGTCCGGCTACACCTTC. The full variable domain, completed using reference TRBV11-2 and TRBJ1-2, is EAGVAQSPRYKIIEKRQSVAFWCNPISGHATLYWYQQILGQGPKLLIQFQNNGVVDDSQLPKDRFSAERLKGVDSTLKIQPAKLEDSAVYLCASSLVGGSGYTFGSGTRLTVV.

The chain carries TRBV27 and TRBJ2-7; D not certain. In germline, CDR1 is MNHEY, CDR2 SMNVEV (reference sequence). CDR3 length: 14 residues. The V and J ends lost 2 bases and 4 bases respectively, with 12 bases between them. CDR3 sequence reads: CASSLMLGMYEQYF. CDR3 bases: TGTGCCAGCAGTTTAATGTTAGGGATGTACGAGCAGTACTTC.

The V gene is TRBV7-8, the J gene TRBJ1-2; a possible D gene is TRBD1 (5 bases). This CDR3 region has 14 residues. Germline CDR1 SGHVS, CDR2 FQNEAQ. The V end was cut by 3 bases, the J end by 6 bases, with 14 bases between. The CDR3 is CASSFTGTPNGYTF. The CDR3 DNA sequence: TGTGCCAGCAGCTTCACCGGGACCCCGAATGGCTACACCTTC.

The gene calls are TRBV4-3 and TRBJ2-7; D perhaps matches TRBD1 (5 bases). The CDR3 is 14 residues long. Trimming pared 0 bases from V and 2 bases from J, leaving 8 bases between. Germline V CDR1 and CDR2: LGHNA, YSLEER. CDR3 coding DNA: TGCGCCAGCAGCCAAGATTGGGGCGCCTACGAGCAGTACTTC. It translates to CASSQDWGAYEQYF.

This clone has just one count. J is TRBJ2-1 and V is TRBV10-2; a possible D gene is TRBD2 (7 bases). Germline V gives CDR1 WSHSY, CDR2 SAAADI. The V end lost 4 bases, the J end lost 3 bases, and 13 bases lay between the germline ends. The CDR3 runs 15 residues. The chain's CDR3 is CASSVAGAIYNEQFF. The CDR3 bases are TGCGCCAGCAGTGTGGCGGGGGCCATCTACAATGAGCAGTTCTTC.

V usage is TRBV7-3 and J usage is TRBJ2-7; 8 bases match TRBD2. V lost 0 bases and J lost 3; bases outside the gene matches: 4. Germline V gene lookup returns CDR1 SGHTA and CDR2 FQGTGA. This CDR3 comprises 15 residues. The chain's CDR3 is CASSLTPAGDYEQYF. CDR3 in DNA: TGTGCCAGCAGCTTAACCCCAGCGGGGGACTACGAGCAGTACTTC. Full variable domain (remainder filled in from reference TRBV7-3 and TRBJ2-7): GAGVSQTPSNKVTEKGKYVELRCDPISGHTALYWYRQSLGQGPEFLIYFQGTGAADDSGLPNDRFFAVRPEGSVSTLKIQRTERGDSAVYLCASSLTPAGDYEQYFGPGTRLTVT.

The CDR3 DNA follows: TGTGCCAGCAGTTCCTCAGCGGGGACGGGCACCGGGGAGCTGTTTTTT. Protein product: CASSSSAGTGTGELFF. The rearrangement uses TRBV27 and TRBJ2-2; 7 bases agree with TRBD2. Germline lookup yields CDR1 MNHEY and CDR2 SMNVEV (reference sequence). CDR3 length: 16 amino acids. Losses at the gene ends were 4 bases for V and 4 bases for J; bases not matched to a gene: 9.

The chain joins TRBV7-9 to TRBJ2-7; 7 bases match TRBD1. This CDR3 region has 14 residues. Germline CDR1 reads SEHNR; CDR2 reads FQNEAQ (reference sequence). The V gene end was trimmed by 3 bases and the J gene end by 2 bases; junction bases not matched to a gene: 4. Here the CDR3 reads CASSFDRVPYEQYF. In DNA form, the CDR3 reads TGTGCCAGCAGCTTCGACAGGGTCCCCTACGAGCAGTACTTC. The whole variable domain, filled in from reference TRBV7-9 and TRBJ2-7, reads DTGVSQNPRHKITKRGQNVTFRCDPISEHNRLYWYRQTLGQGPEFLTYFQNEAQLEKSRLLSDRFSAERPKGSFSTLEIQRTEQGDSAMYLCASSFDRVPYEQYFGPGTRLTVT.

This rearrangement joins TRBV6-1 to TRBJ1-2; D not certain. Looked up from germline, CDR1 is MNHNS and CDR2 is SASEGT. The V end lost 2 bases, the J end lost 2 bases, and 9 bases lay between the germline ends. The CDR3 covers 14 residues. CDR3 sequence (DNA): TGTGCCAGCAGTGAAAATGGGATCAACTATGGCTACACCTTC. Translating it yields CASSENGINYGYTF.